This T cell receptor (beta chain) comes out of a study of cytomegalovirus exposure and HLA in healthy donors. The CDR3 is 18 residues long. V lost 3 bases, J lost 2 bases, and 9 bases stayed unmatched. The germline V gene has CDR1 SGHVS and CDR2 FQNEAQ. Both 60 Vbeta primers and 13 Jbeta primers went into the PCR. Produced via immunoSEQ multiplex PCR; TCRdb's table is partial and in-frame only. Of approximately 150,000 clones in the sample, 76% are singletons; the top ten hold approximately 1.3%. This TCR came from a man aged 55-75 years in good health and CMV-seronegative. The material sequenced was PBMCs. V gene TRBV7-8 combines with J gene TRBJ2-2; 10 bases are shared with TRBD2. The CDR3 loop reads CASSFQLAGGHNTGELFF. The CDR3 DNA reads TGTGCCAGCAGCTTTCAATTAGCGGGAGGCCATAACACCGGGGAGCTGTTTTTT.